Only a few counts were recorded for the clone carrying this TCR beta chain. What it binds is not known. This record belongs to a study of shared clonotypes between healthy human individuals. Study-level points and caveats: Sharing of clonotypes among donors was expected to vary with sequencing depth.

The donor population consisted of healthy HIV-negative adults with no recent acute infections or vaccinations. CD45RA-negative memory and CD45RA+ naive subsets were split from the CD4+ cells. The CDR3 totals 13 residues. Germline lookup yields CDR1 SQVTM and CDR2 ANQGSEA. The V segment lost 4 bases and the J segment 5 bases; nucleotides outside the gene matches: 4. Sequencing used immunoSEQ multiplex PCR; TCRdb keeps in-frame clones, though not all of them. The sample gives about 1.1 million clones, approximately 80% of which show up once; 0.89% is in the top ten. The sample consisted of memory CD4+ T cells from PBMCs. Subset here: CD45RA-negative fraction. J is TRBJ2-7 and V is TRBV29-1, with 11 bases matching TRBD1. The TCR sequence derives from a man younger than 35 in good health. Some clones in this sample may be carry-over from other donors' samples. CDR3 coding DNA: TGCAGCGTTGGGGACAGGGGGAGTAACGAGCAGTACTTC. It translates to CSVGDRGSNEQYF.